Presented here are 18 T cell receptor beta chains from one specimen sequenced in a study of tumor-infiltrating lymphocytes in primary liver carcinoma. From roughly 500 ng total RNA, TCR beta cDNA was generated with a primer in the constant region. A slightly modified ARM-PCR protocol with three nested multiplex PCR rounds produced these TCR beta libraries. Amplification in the first two PCR rounds was performed using TRBV1-TRBV30 forward primers and a C-beta reverse primer for 10 cycles each. TCRdb called the multiplex PCR reads again in MiXCR, with one record for every CDR3 protein. The repertoire includes 50,000 or so distinct CDR3 sequences, over 65% of them detected once, and less than 25% sits in the top ten. The tissue used was unsorted bulk material of about 20-33 mg. RNA and DNA were co-extracted from it with the AllPrep DNA/RNA mini kit. The specimen sequenced was liver tumor tissue from sampling region 5. As to subset: tumor region T5, tumor centre. These receptors were taken from a man between 35 and 55 years old with primary liver carcinoma and hepatitis B virus infection.

A word on this clonotype: At one end the junction does not follow the germline gene, possibly because of a read error. This chain joins TRBV11-1 and TRBJ2-2; tentative D call: TRBD1 (6 bases). The CDR3 contains 13 residues. Looked up from germline, CDR1 is SGHAT and CDR2 is FQDESV (reference sequence). CDR3 sequence: CASSFWDTRELLF. CDR3 sequence (DNA): TGTGCCAGCAGTTTTTGGGACACCAGGGAGCTGCTTTTT.

Notes on this clonotype: The junction differs from germline at one of its ends, possibly a read error. This chain joins TRBV11-1 and TRBJ2-2, with D possibly matching TRBD1 (6 bases). This CDR3 has 13 residues. Germline V gene data show CDR1 as SGHAT and CDR2 as FQDESV (reference sequence). The CDR3 region is CVSSFWDTEELFF. The CDR3 DNA reads as TGTGTCAGCAGCTTCTGGGACACCGAGGAGCTGTTTTTT. Full variable domain (missing parts from reference TRBV11-1 and TRBJ2-2): EAEVAQSPRYKITEKSQAVAFWCDPISGHATLYWYRQILGQGPELLVQFQDESVVDDSQLPKDRFSAERLKGVDSTLKIQPAELGDSAMYLCVSSFWDTEELFFGEGSRLTVL.

The chain links TRBV2 to TRBJ2-5; the D gene is possibly TRBD1 (6 bases). The germline V gene has CDR1 SNHLY and CDR2 FYNNEI. This CDR3 region has 17 residues. With 6 bases removed from V and 5 bases from J, the gap between germline ends came to 25 bases. Here the CDR3 DNA reads TGTGCCAGCAGCGACTCCGGGACAACCAACCTCCTGGAGACCCAGTACTTC. Translation: CASSDSGTTNLLETQYF.

On this clonotype itself: This could be a read error, since a much larger clone is one nucleotide away. The chain uses TRBV27 and TRBJ1-1; no firm D call. Germline lookup yields CDR1 MNHEY and CDR2 SMNVEV (reference sequence). The CDR3 runs 13 residues. With 6 bases removed from V and 3 bases from J, the gap between germline ends came to 11 bases. This chain's CDR3 is CASSHTWDTEAFF. The CDR3 DNA reads as TGTGCCAGCAGCCATACGTGGGACACTGAAGCTTTCTTT.

The chain combines TRBV29-1 with TRBJ1-5; TRBD1 might be the D (5 bases). Germline V gene data show CDR1 as SQVTM and CDR2 as ANQGSEA. V lost 7 bases to trimming and J lost 13 bases, with 23 bases between them. This CDR3 has 13 residues. Here the CDR3 reads CSAGGEANQSQHF. The CDR3 DNA follows: TGCAGCGCCGGAGGGGAAGCGAATCAGTCGCAGCATTTT.

In the case of this clonotype: One junction end disagrees with the germline gene, perhaps due to a read error. The rearrangement links TRBV10-1 to TRBJ2-7; D could derive from TRBD1 or TRBD2 (5 bases each). The CDR3 contains 14 residues. Germline lookup yields CDR1 WNHNN and CDR2 SYGVQD (reference sequence). CDR3 in DNA: TGCGCCATCAGTCCTGGGGGAATGATCTACGAGCAGTACTTC. Its translation is CAISPGGMIYEQYF.

J is TRBJ1-1 and V is TRBV9, with D tentatively TRBD1 (6 bases). CDR3 length: 14 residues. Germline CDR1 SGDLS, CDR2 YYNGEE. V was pared by 0 bases and J by 6 bases, with 12 bases between. Here the CDR3 reads CASSVVGADAEAFF. In DNA, the CDR3 is TGTGCCAGCAGCGTAGTGGGGGCGGACGCTGAAGCTTTCTTT.

The chain links TRBV29-1 to TRBJ1-1; the D gene is possibly TRBD1 (5 bases). Trimming took 5 bases from V and 5 from J, leaving 21 bases between them. CDR3 size: 15 residues. The germline V gene has CDR1 SQVTM and CDR2 ANQGSEA. The DNA for the CDR3 is TGCAGCGTTTCGGCAGGGAGTGGAATGGGAACTGAAGCTTTCTTT. Translating it yields CSVSAGSGMGTEAFF.

With regard to this clonotype: Without the conserved terminal phenylalanine or tryptophan, this CDR3 likely stems from a read error. The DNA is left out, because the CDR3 cannot be placed on it with certainty; the CDR3 is given as TCRdb lists it. The rearrangement links TRBV11-2 to TRBJ2-1; TRBD2, the table's D call, was not compared with the DNA. Germline CDR1 and CDR2: SGHAT and FQNNGV. The CDR3 is 13 amino acids long, termini counted. CDR3: CASLLPPYNERFL.

Comment on this clonotype: The junction departs from germline at one end; a sequencing error may be responsible. The rearrangement uses TRBV29-1 and TRBJ2-7; the D gene is possibly TRBD2 (5 bases). The CDR3 spans 15 residues. The germline CDR1 and CDR2 sequences are SQVTM and ANQGSEA. The CDR3 nucleotides are TGCAGCGTTGCGAGTGGATGGAGGATGCCCTACGAGCACTACTTC. Translated, it gives CSVASGWRMPYEHYF.

On this clonotype itself: One end of the junction is discordant with germline, which a read error may explain. The CDR3 loop is CDSNALRLAGVYEQFF. CDR3 in DNA: TGTGACAGCAACGCCCTCCGACTAGCGGGAGTTTATGAGCAGTTCTTC. This rearrangement joins TRBV11-1 to TRBJ2-1; 12 nucleotides align to TRBD2. CDR1 and CDR2 from the germline V gene are SGHAT and FQDESV (reference sequence). The CDR3 has 16 residues.

This clonotype was recorded only once. At one end the junction does not follow the germline gene, possibly because of a read error. The chain employs TRBV5-1 and TRBJ2-3; D is possibly TRBD2 (5 bases). The CDR3 loop spans 14 amino acids. Germline CDR1 SGHRS, CDR2 YFSETQ. CDR3 sequence (DNA): TGCGCCAGTAGCTTACTAGTGGGCACAGATACGCAGTATTTT. Translated: CASSLLVGTDTQYF.

Points on this clonotype: The CDR3 ends on some other residue instead of the conserved phenylalanine or tryptophan, so this is likely a read error. This sequence joins TRBV11-1 and TRBJ2-3; either TRBD1 or TRBD2 may supply D (5 bases each). Trimming stripped 4 bases from V and 2 bases from J, with 25 bases between. The CDR3 consists of 19 residues. CDR1 and CDR2 (germline): SGHAT, FQDESV (reference sequence). The CDR3 DNA reads as TGTGCCAGCAGCTCTGGGGGAAGCTCTGTTGGAGCACACACAGATACGCAGTATCTT. Amino acid sequence: CASSSGGSSVGAHTDTQYL.

Written as DNA, the CDR3 is TGTGCCAGCACACTAGCGGGAGGGGCCTACGAGCAGTACTTC. It encodes CASTLAGGAYEQYF. The gene calls are TRBV12-3 or TRBV12-4 and TRBJ2-7; 13 bases fit TRBD2. The CDR3 spans 14 residues. The junction had 2 bases not matched to a gene; V was cut back by 7 bases and J by 2 bases.

For this clonotype: At one end the junction does not follow the germline gene, possibly because of a read error. The J gene is TRBJ2-7, the V gene TRBV12-5; D could derive from TRBD1 or TRBD2 (5 bases each). The CDR3 extends over 13 amino acids. Germline V lookup: CDR1 LGHNT, CDR2 FRNRAP. For the CDR3, the DNA is TGTGCCAGTGAGGGGATCGGTTCCTACAAGCAATACTTC. Translation gives CASEGIGSYKQYF.

Worth noting for this clonotype: With a much larger clone just one base away, this may be a read error. This sequence joins TRBV2 and TRBJ2-2; 8 bases are shared with TRBD1. The CDR3 totals 17 residues. Per the germline V gene, CDR1 is SNHLY and CDR2 is FYNNEI. CDR3 in DNA: TGTGCCAGCAGTTTAAATGGACAGGGTCTTCTTCCCGGGAAGCTGTTTTTT. Translating it yields CASSLNGQGLLPGKLFF.

Comments on this clonotype: The CDR3 ends on some other residue instead of the conserved phenylalanine or tryptophan, so this is likely a read error. The DNA is left out, because the CDR3 cannot be placed on it with certainty; the CDR3 is given as TCRdb lists it. The chain recombines TRBV11-1 with TRBJ2-5; the DNA was not compared with TRBD2, the D call given in the table. CDR1 is SGHAT, CDR2 FQDESV, per germline (reference sequence). The CDR3 spans 15 amino acids, including both terminal residues. This CDR3 is CASTLTGLAGETQCL.

Worth noting for this clonotype: No conserved phenylalanine or tryptophan is present at the end of the CDR3, so a read error is the likely explanation. The V call is TRBV29-1, the J call TRBJ2-2; D ambiguous. Trimming shortened V by 7 bases and J by 6 bases, and 12 bases separated the two germline ends. CDR3 length equals 12 residues. CDR1 and CDR2 (germline): SQVTM, ANQGSEA. The CDR3 spells CSGGDGSGELFL. The CDR3 nucleotides are TGCAGCGGTGGAGACGGGTCCGGGGAGCTGTTTTTA.